The clone carrying this T cell receptor beta chain was counted between two and nine times. Authors' methods: Counts of nucleated cells, estimated from reference gene primer amplification, were obtained. Only in-frame clones appear in the TCRdb table, and some are missing; sequencing was by immunoSEQ multiplex PCR. V and J calls plus clone size are reproduced from that table; the DNA served to infer D and trimming. The top ten hold just over 8.5% of the sample, which has some 180,000 clones, about three quarters seen once. These data come from a study of blood T cell repertoires in COVID-19. CDR1 GTSNPN and CDR2 SVGIG come from the germline V gene (reference sequence). V gave up 3 bases and J gave up 3 bases; unmatched junction bases: 9. The CDR3 runs 16 residues.

J is TRBJ1-5 and V is TRBV30, with 9 bases that match TRBD1. This receptor was identified in a woman between 45 and 60 years old with active or convalescent COVID-19. Sample: peripheral blood. This CDR3 reads CAWSAGWTGVNQPQHF. The CDR3 nucleotides are TGTGCCTGGAGCGCCGGGTGGACAGGGGTCAATCAGCCCCAGCATTTT. Filled out from reference TRBV30 and TRBJ1-5, the complete variable domain reads SQTIHQWPATLVQPVGSPLSLECTVEGTSNPNLYWYRQAAGRGLQLLFYSVGIGQISSEVPQNLSASRPQDRQFILSSKKLLLSDSGFYLCAWSAGWTGVNQPQHFGDGTRLSIL.